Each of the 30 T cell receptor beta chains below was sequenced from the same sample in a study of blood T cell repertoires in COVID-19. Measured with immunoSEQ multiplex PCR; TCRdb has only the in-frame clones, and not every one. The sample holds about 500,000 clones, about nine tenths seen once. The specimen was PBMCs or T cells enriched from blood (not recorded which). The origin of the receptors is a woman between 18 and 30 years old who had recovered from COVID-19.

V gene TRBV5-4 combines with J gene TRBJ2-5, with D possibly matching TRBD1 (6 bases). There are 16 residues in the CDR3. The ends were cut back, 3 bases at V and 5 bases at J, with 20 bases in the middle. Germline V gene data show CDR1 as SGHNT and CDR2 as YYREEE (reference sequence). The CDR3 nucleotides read TGTGCCAGCAGCTCCGATAGTAGGGGGTTGTTTGAGACCCAGTACTTC. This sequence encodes CASSSDSRGLFETQYF.

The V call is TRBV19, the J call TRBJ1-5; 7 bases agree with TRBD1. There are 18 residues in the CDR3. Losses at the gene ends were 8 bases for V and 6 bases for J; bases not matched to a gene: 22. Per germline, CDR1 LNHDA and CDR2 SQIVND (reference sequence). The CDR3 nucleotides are TGTGCCAGTCAAGGGGGCAGGGGAACGGGTGAGGGTAGTCAGCCCCAGCATTTT. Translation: CASQGGRGTGEGSQPQHF.

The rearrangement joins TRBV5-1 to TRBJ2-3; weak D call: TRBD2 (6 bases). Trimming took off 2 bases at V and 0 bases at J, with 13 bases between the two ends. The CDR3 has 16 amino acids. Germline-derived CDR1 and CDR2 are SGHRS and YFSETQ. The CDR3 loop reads CASSFSGGVSTDTQYF. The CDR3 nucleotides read TGCGCCAGCAGCTTTAGCGGCGGGGTCAGCACAGATACGCAGTATTTT.

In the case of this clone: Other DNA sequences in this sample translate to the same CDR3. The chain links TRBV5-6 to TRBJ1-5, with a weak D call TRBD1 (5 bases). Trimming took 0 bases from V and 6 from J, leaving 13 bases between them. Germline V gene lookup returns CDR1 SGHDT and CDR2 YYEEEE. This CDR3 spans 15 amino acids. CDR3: CASSLGQGGGQPQHF. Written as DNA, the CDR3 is TGTGCCAGCAGCTTGGGGCAGGGAGGAGGTCAGCCCCAGCATTTT.

CDR3 nucleotide sequence: TGTGCCAGCACCCCTCCTAGTTTAAATCAGCCCCAGCATTTT. Protein sequence: CASTPPSLNQPQHF. This chain links TRBV6-5 with TRBJ1-5; D remains ambiguous. The ends were cut back, 7 bases at V and 4 bases at J, with 14 bases in the middle. The CDR3 spans 14 residues. From germline, CDR1 is MNHEY and CDR2 SVGAGI.

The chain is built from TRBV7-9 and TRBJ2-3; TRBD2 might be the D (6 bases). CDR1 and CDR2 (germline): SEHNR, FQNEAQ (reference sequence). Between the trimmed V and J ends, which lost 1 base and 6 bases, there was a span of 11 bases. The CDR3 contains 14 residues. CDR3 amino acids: CASSLGLVPDTQYF. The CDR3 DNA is TGTGCCAGCAGCTTAGGACTAGTCCCGGATACGCAGTATTTT.

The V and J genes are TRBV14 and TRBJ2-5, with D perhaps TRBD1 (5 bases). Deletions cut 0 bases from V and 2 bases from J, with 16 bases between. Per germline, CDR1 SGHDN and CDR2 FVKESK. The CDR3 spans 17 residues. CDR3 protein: CASSQDRGTAIQETQYF. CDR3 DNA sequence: TGTGCCAGCAGCCAAGATAGGGGAACAGCTATTCAAGAGACCCAGTACTTC.

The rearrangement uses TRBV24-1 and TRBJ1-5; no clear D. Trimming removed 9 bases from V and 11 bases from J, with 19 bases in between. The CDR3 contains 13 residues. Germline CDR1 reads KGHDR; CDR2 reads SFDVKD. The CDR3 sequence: CATGPPGGIAQHF. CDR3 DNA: TGTGCCACCGGCCCCCCAGGAGGGATAGCCCAGCATTTT.

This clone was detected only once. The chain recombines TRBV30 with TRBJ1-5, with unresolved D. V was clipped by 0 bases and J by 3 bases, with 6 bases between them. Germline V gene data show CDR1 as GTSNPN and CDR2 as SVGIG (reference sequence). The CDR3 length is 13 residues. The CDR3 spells CAWSVQPNQPQHF. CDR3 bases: TGTGCCTGGAGTGTACAGCCCAATCAGCCCCAGCATTTT. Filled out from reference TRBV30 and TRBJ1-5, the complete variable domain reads SQTIHQWPATLVQPVGSPLSLECTVEGTSNPNLYWYRQAAGRGLQLLFYSVGIGQISSEVPQNLSASRPQDRQFILSSKKLLLSDSGFYLCAWSVQPNQPQHFGDGTRLSIL.

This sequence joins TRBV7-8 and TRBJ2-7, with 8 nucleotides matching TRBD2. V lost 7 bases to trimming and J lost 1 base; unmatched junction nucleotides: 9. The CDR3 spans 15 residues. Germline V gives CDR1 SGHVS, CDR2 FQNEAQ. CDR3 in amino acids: CASKGYGGGSYEQYF. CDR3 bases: TGTGCCAGCAAGGGCTACGGGGGGGGATCCTACGAGCAGTACTTC.

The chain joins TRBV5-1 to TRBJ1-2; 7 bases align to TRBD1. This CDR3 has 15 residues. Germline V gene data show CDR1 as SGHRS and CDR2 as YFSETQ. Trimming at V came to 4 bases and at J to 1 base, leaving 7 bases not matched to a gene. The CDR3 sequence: CASSAGQRNNYGYTF. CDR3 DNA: TGCGCCAGCAGCGCGGGACAGCGAAATAACTATGGCTACACCTTC.

Here the CDR3 reads CASSMRGAEAFF. The CDR3 nucleotides are TGTGCCAGTAGTATGAGAGGAGCCGAAGCTTTCTTT. The chain uses TRBV19 and TRBJ1-1; D gene uncertain. This CDR3 is 12 amino acids long. Deletions cut 3 bases from V and 8 bases from J, with 10 bases between. Germline CDR1 LNHDA, CDR2 SQIVND (reference sequence).

CDR3 in DNA: TGCAGCGTTGACGAGACAGGGGACTCTAATGAAAAACTGTTTTTT. Translating it yields CSVDETGDSNEKLFF. The chain uses TRBV29-1 and TRBJ1-4; 8 nucleotides agree with TRBD1. There are 15 residues in the CDR3. CDR1 and CDR2 from the germline V gene are SQVTM and ANQGSEA. The ends lost 3 bases at V and 3 bases at J; junction bases unmatched: 6.

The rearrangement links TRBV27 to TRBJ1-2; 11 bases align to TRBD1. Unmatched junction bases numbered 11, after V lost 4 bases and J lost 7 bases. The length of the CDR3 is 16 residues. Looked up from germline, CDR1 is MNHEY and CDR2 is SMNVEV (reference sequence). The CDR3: CASSSPRTGGFLGYTF. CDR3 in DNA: TGTGCCAGCAGTTCCCCTCGGACAGGGGGCTTTCTTGGCTACACCTTC.

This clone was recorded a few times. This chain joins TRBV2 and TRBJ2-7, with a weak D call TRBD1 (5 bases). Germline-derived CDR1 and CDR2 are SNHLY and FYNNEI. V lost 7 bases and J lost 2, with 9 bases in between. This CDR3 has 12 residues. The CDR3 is CASNDSPYEQYF. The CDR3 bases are TGTGCCAGCAACGACAGCCCCTACGAGCAGTACTTC.

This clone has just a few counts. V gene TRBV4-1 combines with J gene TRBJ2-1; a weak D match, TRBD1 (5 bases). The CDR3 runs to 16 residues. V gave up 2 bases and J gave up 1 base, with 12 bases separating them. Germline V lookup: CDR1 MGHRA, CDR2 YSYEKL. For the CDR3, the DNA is TGCGCCAGCAGCCAACTGGACATGATGTCCTACAATGAGCAGTTCTTC. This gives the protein CASSQLDMMSYNEQFF.

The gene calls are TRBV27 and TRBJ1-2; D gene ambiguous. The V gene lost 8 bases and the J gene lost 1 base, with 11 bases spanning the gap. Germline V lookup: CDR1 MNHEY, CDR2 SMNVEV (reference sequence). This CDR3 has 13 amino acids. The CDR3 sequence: CASAANGNYGYTF. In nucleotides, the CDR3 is TGTGCCAGCGCTGCGAATGGTAACTATGGCTACACCTTC.

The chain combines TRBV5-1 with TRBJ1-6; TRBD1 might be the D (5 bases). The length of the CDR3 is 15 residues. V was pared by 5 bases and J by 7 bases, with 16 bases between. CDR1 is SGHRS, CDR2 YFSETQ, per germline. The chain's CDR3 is CASSQLAGPNSPLHF. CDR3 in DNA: TGCGCCAGCAGTCAATTGGCAGGGCCCAATTCACCCCTCCACTTT. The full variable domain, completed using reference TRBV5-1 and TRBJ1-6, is KAGVTQTPRYLIKTRGQQVTLSCSPISGHRSVSWYQQTPGQGLQFLFEYFSETQRNKGNFPGRFSGRQFSNSRSEMNVSTLELGDSALYLCASSQLAGPNSPLHFGNGTRLTVT.

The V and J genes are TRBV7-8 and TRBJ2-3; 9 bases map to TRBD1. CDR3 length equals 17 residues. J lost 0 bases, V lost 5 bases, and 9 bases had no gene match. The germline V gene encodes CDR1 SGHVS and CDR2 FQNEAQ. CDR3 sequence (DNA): TGTGCCAGCAGCCCGGACAGGGGACGGACTAGCACAGATACGCAGTATTTT. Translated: CASSPDRGRTSTDTQYF.

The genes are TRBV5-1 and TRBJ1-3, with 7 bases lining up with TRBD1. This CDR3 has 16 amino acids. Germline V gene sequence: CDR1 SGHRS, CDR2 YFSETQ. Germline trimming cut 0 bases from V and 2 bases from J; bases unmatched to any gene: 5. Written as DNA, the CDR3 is TGCGCCAGCAGCTTGGGTCCCAGGGGGGCTGGAAACACCATATATTTT. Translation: CASSLGPRGAGNTIYF.

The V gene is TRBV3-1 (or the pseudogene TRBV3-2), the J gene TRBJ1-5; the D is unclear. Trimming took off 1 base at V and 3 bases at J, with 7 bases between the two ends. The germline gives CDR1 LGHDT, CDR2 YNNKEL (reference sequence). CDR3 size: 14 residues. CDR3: CASSQGADNQPQHF. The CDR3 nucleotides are TGTGCCAGCAGCCAAGGGGCAGACAATCAGCCCCAGCATTTT.

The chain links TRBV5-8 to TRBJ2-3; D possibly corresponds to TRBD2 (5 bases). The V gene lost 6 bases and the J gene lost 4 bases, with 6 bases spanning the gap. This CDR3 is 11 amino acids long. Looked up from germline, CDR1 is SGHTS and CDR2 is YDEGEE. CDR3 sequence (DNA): TGTGCCAGCACCGGGGCAGATACGCAGTATTTT. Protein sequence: CASTGADTQYF.

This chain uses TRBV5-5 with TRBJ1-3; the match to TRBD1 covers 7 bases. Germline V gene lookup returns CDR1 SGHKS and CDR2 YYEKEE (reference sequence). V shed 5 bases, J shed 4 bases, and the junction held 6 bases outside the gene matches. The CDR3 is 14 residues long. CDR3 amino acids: CASSLGTDGNTIYF. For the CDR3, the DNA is TGTGCCAGCAGTTTAGGGACAGACGGAAACACCATATATTTT.

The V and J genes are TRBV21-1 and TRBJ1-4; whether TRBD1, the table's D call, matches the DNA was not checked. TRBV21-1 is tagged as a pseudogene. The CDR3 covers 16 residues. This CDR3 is CASSKASTGKDEKLFF. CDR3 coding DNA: TGTGCCAGCAGCAAAGCCTCGACAGGTAAGGATGAAAAACTGTTTTTT.

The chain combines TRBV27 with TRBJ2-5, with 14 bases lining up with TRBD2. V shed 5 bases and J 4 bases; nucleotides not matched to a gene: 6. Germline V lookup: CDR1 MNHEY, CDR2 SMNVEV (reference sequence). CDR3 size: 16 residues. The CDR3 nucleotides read TGTGCCAGCAGTGCGCGACTAGCGGGGGGGCCAGAGACCCAGTACTTC. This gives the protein CASSARLAGGPETQYF.

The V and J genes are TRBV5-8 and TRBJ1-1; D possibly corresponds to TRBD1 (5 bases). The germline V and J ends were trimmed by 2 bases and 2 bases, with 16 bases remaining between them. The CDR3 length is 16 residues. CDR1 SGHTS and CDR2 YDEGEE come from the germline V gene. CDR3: CASSFYKTAFNTEAFF. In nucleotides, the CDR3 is TGTGCCAGCAGCTTTTATAAGACAGCGTTTAACACTGAAGCTTTCTTT. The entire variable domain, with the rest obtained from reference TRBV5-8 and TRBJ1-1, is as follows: EAGVTQSPTHLIKTRGQQATLRCSPISGHTSVYWYQQALGLGLQFLLWYDEGEERNRGNFPPRFSGRQFPNYSSELNVNALELEDSALYLCASSFYKTAFNTEAFFGQGTRLTVV.

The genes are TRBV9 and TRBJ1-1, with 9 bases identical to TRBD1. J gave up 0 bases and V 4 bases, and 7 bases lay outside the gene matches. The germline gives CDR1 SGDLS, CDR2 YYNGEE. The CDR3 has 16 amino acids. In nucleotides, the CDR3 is TGTGCCAGCAGCCCCGGACAGGGGAACATGAACACTGAAGCTTTCTTT. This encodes CASSPGQGNMNTEAFF.

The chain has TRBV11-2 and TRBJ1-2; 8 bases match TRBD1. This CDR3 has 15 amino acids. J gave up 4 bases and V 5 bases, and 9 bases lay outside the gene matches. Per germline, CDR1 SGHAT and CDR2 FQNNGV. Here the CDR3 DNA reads TGTGCCAGCAGCCGTTCAGGGGGCGCGATCTATGGCTACACCTTC. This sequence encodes CASSRSGGAIYGYTF.

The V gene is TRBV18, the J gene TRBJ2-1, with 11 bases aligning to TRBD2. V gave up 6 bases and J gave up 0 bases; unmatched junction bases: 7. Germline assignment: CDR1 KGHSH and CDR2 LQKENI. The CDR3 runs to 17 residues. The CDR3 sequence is CASSPGGLADSYNEQFF. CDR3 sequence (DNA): TGTGCCAGCTCCCCGGGGGGACTAGCGGACTCCTACAATGAGCAGTTCTTC.

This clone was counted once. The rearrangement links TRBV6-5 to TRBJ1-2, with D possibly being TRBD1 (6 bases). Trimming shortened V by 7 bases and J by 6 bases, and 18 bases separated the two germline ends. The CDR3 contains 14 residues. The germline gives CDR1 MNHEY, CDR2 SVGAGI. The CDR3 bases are TGTGCCAGCACCTACGGGAGGGGGAACGATGGCTACACCTTC. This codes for CASTYGRGNDGYTF.